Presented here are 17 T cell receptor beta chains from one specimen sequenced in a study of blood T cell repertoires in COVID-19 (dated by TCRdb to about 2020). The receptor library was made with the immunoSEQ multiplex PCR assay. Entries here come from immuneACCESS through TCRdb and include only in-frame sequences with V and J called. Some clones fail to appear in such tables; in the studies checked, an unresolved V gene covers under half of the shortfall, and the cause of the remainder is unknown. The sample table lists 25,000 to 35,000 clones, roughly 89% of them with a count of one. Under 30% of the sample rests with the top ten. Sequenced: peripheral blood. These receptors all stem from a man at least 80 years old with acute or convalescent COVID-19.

CDR3 sequence (DNA): TGTGCCAGCAGCCTGGGACATCCCCTCTCCTCTGGAAACACCATATATTTT. Protein product: CASSLGHPLSSGNTIYF. This chain connects TRBV5-5 to TRBJ1-3; D might be TRBD1 (6 bases). Germline CDR1 is SGHKS and CDR2 is YYEKEE (reference sequence). The CDR3 covers 17 residues. V lost 4 bases and J lost 0, with 17 bases in between.

The CDR3 region has the DNA TGTGCCAGCAGTCTACTAGCCTACTCCTACAATGAGCAGTTCTTC. It yields the protein CASSLLAYSYNEQFF. The chain joins TRBV6-5 to TRBJ2-1; D might be TRBD2 (6 bases). The CDR3 is made up of 15 amino acids. CDR1 MNHEY and CDR2 SVGAGI come from the germline V gene. V was clipped by 5 bases and J by 0 bases, with 11 bases between them.

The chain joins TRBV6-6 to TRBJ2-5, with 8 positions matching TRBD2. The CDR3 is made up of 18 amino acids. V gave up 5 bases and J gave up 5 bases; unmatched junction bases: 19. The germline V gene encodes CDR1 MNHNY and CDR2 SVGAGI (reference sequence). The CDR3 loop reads CASSHRRSYTSGSETQYF. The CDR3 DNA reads TGTGCCAGCAGTCACCGCCGAAGTTATACTAGCGGCTCGGAGACCCAGTACTTC.

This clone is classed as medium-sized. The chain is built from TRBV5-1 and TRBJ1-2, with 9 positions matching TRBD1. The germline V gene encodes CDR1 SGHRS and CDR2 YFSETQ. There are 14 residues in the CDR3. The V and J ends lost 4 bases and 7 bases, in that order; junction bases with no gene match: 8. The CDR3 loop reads CASSHGTGSSGYTF. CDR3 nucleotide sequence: TGCGCCAGCAGCCACGGGACAGGGTCTTCTGGCTACACCTTC.

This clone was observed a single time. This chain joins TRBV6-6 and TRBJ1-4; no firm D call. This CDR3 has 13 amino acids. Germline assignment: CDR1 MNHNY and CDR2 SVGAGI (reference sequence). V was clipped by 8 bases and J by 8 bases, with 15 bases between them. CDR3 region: CASARQFLEKLFF. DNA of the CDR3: TGTGCCAGCGCACGTCAGTTTCTCGAAAAACTGTTTTTT.

CDR3 sequence (DNA): TGCGCCAGCAGCTATAGCGGGAACTCCTACGAGCAGTACTTC. Its translation: CASSYSGNSYEQYF. The chain is built from TRBV5-1 and TRBJ2-7; TRBD2 matches 8 bases. Germline lookup yields CDR1 SGHRS and CDR2 YFSETQ. After removal of 3 bases from V and 0 bases from J, the junction contained 2 bases not matched to a gene. This CDR3 spans 14 amino acids.

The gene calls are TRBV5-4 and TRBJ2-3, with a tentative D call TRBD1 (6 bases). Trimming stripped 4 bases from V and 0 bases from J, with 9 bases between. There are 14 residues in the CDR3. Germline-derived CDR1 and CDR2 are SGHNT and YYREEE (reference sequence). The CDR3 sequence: CASSVQGSTDTQYF. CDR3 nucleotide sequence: TGTGCCAGCAGCGTGCAGGGGAGCACAGATACGCAGTATTTT.

CDR3 region: CASSWRTSGLVVKYF. In DNA form, the CDR3 reads TGCGCCAGCAGCTGGCGGACTAGCGGACTAGTTGTAAAGTACTTC. The rearrangement links TRBV5-1 to TRBJ2-7; 10 nucleotides line up with TRBD2. Germline V gene lookup returns CDR1 SGHRS and CDR2 YFSETQ. The CDR3 has 15 residues. The trim removed 3 bases at V and 11 bases at J, leaving 14 bases unmatched.

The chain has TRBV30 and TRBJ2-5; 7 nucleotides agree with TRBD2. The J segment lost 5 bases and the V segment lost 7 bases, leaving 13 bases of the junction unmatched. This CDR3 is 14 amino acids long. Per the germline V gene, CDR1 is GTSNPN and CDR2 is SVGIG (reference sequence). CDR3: CASNKREGLETQYF. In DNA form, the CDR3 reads TGTGCCTCCAATAAGAGGGAGGGCCTGGAGACCCAGTACTTC.

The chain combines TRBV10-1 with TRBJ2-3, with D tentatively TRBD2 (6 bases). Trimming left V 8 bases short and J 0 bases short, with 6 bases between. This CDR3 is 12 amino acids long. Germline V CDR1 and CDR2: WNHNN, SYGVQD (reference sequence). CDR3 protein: CASGGSTDTQYF. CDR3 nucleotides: TGCGCCAGCGGAGGGAGCACAGATACGCAGTATTTT.

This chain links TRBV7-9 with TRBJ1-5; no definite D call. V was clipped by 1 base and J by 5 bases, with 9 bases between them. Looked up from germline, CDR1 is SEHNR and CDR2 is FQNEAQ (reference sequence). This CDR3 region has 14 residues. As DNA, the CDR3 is TGTGCCAGCAGCTTAGTAACAGACGATCAGCCCCAGCATTTT. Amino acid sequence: CASSLVTDDQPQHF.

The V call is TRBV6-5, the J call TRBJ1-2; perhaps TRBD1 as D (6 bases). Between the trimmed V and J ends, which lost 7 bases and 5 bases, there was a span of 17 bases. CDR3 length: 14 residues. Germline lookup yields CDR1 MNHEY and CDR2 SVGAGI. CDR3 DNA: TGTGCCAGCATGTGGCAGGGGTCGACTTATGGCTACACCTTC. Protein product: CASMWQGSTYGYTF.

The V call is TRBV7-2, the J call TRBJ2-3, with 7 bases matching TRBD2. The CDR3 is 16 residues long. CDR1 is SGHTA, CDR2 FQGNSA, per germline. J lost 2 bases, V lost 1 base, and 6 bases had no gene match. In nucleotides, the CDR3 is TGTGCCAGCAGCTTAGGTCCAAGCGGGGTCACAGATACGCAGTATTTT. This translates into CASSLGPSGVTDTQYF.

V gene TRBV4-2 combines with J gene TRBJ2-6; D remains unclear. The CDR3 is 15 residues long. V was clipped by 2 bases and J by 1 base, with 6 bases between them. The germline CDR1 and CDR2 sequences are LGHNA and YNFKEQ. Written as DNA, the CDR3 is TGTGCCAGCAGCCAATATGTATCTGGGGCCAACGTCCTGACTTTC. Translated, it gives CASSQYVSGANVLTF.

The CDR3 DNA follows: TGTGCCAGTACACACTCCGGGGGGAGCTCCTACAATGAGCAGTTCTTC. It yields the protein CASTHSGGSSYNEQFF. The chain employs TRBV19 and TRBJ2-1; 7 bases are a match to TRBD2. Unmatched junction bases numbered 9, after V lost 7 bases and J lost 0 bases. This CDR3 spans 16 amino acids. The V gene's germline CDR1 is LNHDA and CDR2 SQIVND (reference sequence).

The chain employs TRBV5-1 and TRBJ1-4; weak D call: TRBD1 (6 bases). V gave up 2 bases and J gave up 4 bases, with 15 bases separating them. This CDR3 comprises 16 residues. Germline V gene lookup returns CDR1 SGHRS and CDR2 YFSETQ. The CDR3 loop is CASSFRGEGDNEKLFF. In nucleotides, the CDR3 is TGCGCCAGCAGCTTTCGGGGCGAGGGGGATAATGAAAAACTGTTTTTT.

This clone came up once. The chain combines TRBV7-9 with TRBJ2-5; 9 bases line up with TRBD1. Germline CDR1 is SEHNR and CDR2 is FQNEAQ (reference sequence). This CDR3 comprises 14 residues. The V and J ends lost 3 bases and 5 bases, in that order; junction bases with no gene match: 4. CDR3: CASSFWTGEETQYF. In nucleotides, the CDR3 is TGTGCCAGCAGCTTTTGGACAGGGGAGGAGACCCAGTACTTC.